The source of this TCR beta chain is a study of regulatory T cells in long-lasting Graves disease. Study context: Patients with new Graves' disease had used antithyroid drugs below 3 months.

This clonotype was counted at least ten times. Its antigen remains unknown. CDR3 regions were amplified by Arm-PCR using iRepertoire HTBI primers to build TCR beta libraries. TCRdb re-derived calls from the multiplex PCR reads in MiXCR, one entry per CDR3 protein. The sample lists 240,000 or so distinct CDR3 sequences, around 21% occurring once. Indicated time point: newly diagnosed GD, antithyroid drugs for less than 3 months. Extracted PBMC RNA gave rise to the TCR library. Findings and limits, study-wide: Analyses excluded thyroid tissue, covering peripheral blood alone. Preferential use of TRBV28, TRBJ1-2 and TRBJ2-5 was seen in persistent disease. Lower TCR diversity characterized persistent Graves' patients relative to newly diagnosed patients.

The CDR3 has 17 amino acids. CDR1 is LGHNA and CDR2 is YNFKEQ in the germline V gene. The V and J ends lost 0 bases and 5 bases respectively, with 20 bases between them. The material sequenced was peripheral blood mononuclear cells (PBMCs), taken at new diagnosis, from a patient treated with antithyroid drugs. The chain combines TRBV4-2 with TRBJ2-7, with D possibly TRBD2 on 6 matching bases. The clonotype comes from a female donor with Graves disease. CDR3 DNA sequence: TGTGCCAGCAGCCAAGAGTTTGGTCCCGGGACTCTCAACGAGCAGTACTTC. Its translation: CASSQEFGPGTLNEQYF.